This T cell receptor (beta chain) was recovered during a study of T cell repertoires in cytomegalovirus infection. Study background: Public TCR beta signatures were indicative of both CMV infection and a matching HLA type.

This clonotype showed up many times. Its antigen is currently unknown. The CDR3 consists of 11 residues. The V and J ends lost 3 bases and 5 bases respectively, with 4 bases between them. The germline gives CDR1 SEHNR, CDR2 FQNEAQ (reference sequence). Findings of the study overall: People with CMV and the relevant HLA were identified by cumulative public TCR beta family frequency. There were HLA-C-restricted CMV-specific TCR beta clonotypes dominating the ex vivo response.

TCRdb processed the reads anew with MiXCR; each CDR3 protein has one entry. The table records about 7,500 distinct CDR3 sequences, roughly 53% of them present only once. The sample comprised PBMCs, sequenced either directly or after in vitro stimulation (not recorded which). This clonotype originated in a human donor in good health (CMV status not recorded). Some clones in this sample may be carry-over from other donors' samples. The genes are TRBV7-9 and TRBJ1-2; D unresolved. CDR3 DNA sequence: TGTGCCAGCAGCTTGGAGTATGGCTACACCTTC. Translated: CASSLEYGYTF.